Included here is one TCR beta chain sequence, with context. The CDR3 consists of 17 residues. The V and J ends lost 7 bases and 6 bases respectively, with 22 bases between them. The V gene's germline CDR1 is LGHNT and CDR2 FRNRAP. The data were obtained in a study of control samples from healthy donors and cancer patients. TCRdb keeps only in-frame clones here, not all; method: immunoSEQ multiplex PCR. The sample shows 350,000 to 450,000 clones, 80% to 95% of them seen only once. The chain uses TRBV12-5 and TRBJ1-6; perhaps TRBD1 as D (5 bases). Sequencing was carried out using PBMCs. This sequence was found in a man aged 35 to 55 with head and neck cancer. The CDR3 loop reads CASAVARGGGGNSPLHF. The CDR3 coding sequence is TGTGCTAGTGCAGTCGCGAGGGGAGGAGGTGGTAATTCACCCCTCCACTTT.